The T cell receptor beta chain under discussion was sequenced for a study of T cell repertoires in cytomegalovirus infection. Study summary: The public TCR beta signatures pointed to both CMV infection and matching HLA type.

MiXCR was run by TCRdb on the reads, yielding one entry per CDR3 protein. The sample shows hundreds of thousands of distinct CDR3 sequences, roughly 30% of them seen only once. The table lists this clonotype with a few counts. No antigen is known for it. Study conclusions and caveats: Summed frequency of public TCR beta families distinguished CMV carriers with the relevant HLA. The ex vivo response was dominated by HLA-C-restricted CMV-specific TCR beta clonotypes.

Looked up from germline, CDR1 is LNHDA and CDR2 is SQIVND (reference sequence). V dropped 3 bases and J dropped 5 bases, with 11 bases sitting between them. This CDR3 comprises 13 residues. The chain couples TRBV19 to TRBJ2-7; D not certain. This receptor was obtained from a human donor in good health (CMV status not recorded). Some clones in this sample may be carry-over from other donors' samples. The source was cultured CD8+ T cells from PBMCs, collected from culture after CMV antigen stimulation. This CDR3 is CASSISVGNEQYF. In DNA form, the CDR3 reads TGTGCCAGTAGTATTTCCGTGGGCAACGAGCAGTACTTC.